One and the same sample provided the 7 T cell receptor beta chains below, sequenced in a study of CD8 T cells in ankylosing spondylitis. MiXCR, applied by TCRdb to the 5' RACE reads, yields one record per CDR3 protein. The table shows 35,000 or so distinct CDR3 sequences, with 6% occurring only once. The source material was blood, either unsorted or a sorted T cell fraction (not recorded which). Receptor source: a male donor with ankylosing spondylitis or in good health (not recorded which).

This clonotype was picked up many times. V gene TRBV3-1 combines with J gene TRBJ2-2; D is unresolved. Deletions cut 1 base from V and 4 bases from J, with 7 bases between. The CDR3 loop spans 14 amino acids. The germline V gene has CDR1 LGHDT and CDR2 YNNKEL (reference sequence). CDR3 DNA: TGTGCCAGCAGCCAAGCTGCCAGCACCGGGGAGCTGTTTTTT. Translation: CASSQAASTGELFF.

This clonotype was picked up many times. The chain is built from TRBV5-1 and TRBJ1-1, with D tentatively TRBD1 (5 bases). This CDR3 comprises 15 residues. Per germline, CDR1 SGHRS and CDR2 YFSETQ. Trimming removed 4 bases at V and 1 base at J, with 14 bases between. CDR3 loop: CASSPQPGTNTEAFF. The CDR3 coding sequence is TGCGCCAGCAGCCCCCAGCCAGGGACGAACACTGAAGCTTTCTTT.

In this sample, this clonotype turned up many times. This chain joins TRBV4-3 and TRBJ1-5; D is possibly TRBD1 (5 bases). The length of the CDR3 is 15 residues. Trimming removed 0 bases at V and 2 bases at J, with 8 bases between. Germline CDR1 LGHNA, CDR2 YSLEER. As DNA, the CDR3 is TGCGCCAGCAGCCAAGAGCCCAGGGGCAATCAGCCCCAGCATTTT. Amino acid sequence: CASSQEPRGNQPQHF.

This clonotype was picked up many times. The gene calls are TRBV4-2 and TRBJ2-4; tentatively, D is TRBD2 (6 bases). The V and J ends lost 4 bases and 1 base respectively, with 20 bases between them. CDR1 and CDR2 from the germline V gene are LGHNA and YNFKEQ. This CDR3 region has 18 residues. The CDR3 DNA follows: TGTGCCAGCAGCCCCCTCTGGGTTGCGGGGTCCGCCAAAAACATTCAGTACTTC. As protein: CASSPLWVAGSAKNIQYF.

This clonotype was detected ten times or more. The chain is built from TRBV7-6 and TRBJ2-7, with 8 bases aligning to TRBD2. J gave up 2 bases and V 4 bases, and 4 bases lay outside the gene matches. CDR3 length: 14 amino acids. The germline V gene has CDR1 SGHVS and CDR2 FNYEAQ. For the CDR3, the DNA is TGTGCCAGCAGCTCATCGGGGGGGACCTACGAGCAGTACTTC. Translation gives CASSSSGGTYEQYF.

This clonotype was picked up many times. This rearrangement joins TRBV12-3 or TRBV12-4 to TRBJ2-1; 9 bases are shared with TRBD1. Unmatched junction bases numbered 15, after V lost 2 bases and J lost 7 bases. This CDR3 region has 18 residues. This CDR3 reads CASSLSGRGGTGRNEQFF. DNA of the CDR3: TGTGCCAGCAGTTTATCAGGGCGGGGCGGGACAGGGAGGAATGAGCAGTTCTTC.

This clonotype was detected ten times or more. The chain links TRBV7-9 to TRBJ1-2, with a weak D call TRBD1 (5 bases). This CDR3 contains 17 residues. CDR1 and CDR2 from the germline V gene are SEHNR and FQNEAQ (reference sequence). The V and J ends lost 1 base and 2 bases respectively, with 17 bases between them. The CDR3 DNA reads TGTGCCAGCAGCTTAGTCGGCCAGGGTGAGAAGAACTATGGCTACACCTTC. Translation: CASSLVGQGEKNYGYTF.